Shown below are 31 T cell receptor beta chains from a single sample sequenced in a study of T-cell reconstitution after alpha-beta-depleted transplantation in children listed by TCRdb under 2016. Explained via the paper, the treatment or condition label denotes: allogeneic hematopoietic cell transplantation with graft depleted of TCRalphabeta T cells and CD19 B cells. Library preparation used PCR. The sequencing machine was an Illumina HiSeq 2500. To normalize quantification of the TCRbeta repertoire, the TCR libraries were built with molecular barcoding that relied on unique molecular identifiers. TCRdb cleaned the public reads at Q25 with fastp, built clones with MiXCR and kept in-frame beta chains. CDR3 protein duplicates are merged, each entry listing the most common genes and DNA. For this sample there are around 700,000 distinct CDR3 sequences; around 13% appear just once. The top ten clonotypes cover about 0.77% of the sample.

The sample consisted of PBMCs, taken before TCRalphabeta/CD19-depleted stem cell transplant. These receptors were collected from a girl between 2 and 10 years old with congenital amegakaryocytic thrombocytopenia, due to receive a stem cell transplant.

The chain combines TRBV6-5 with TRBJ1-2; TRBD1 matches at 9 bases. V lost 7 bases to trimming and J lost 3 bases; unmatched junction nucleotides: 6. CDR1 and CDR2 from the germline V gene are MNHEY and SVGAGI. This CDR3 is built from 14 residues. The CDR3 sequence is CASIWTGAYYGYTF. DNA of the CDR3: TGTGCCAGCATTTGGACAGGGGCGTACTATGGCTACACCTTC.

Only a few counts were recorded for this clonotype. The chain has TRBV18 and TRBJ2-2; tentatively, D is TRBD2 (5 bases). The CDR3 runs to 16 residues. In germline, CDR1 is KGHSH, CDR2 LQKENI. The V end lost 0 bases, the J end lost 4 bases, and 12 bases lay between the germline ends. The CDR3 region is CASSPPTGLFTGELFF. In nucleotides, the CDR3 is TGTGCCAGCTCACCACCGACGGGGTTGTTCACCGGGGAGCTGTTTTTT.

This rearrangement joins TRBV30 to TRBJ2-7; TRBD1 aligns across 7 bases. The CDR3 consists of 13 residues. CDR1 is GTSNPN, CDR2 SVGIG, per germline (reference sequence). The V segment lost 4 bases and the J segment 3 bases; nucleotides outside the gene matches: 6. CDR3 loop: CAWNRGRIYEQYF. The CDR3 DNA sequence: TGTGCCTGGAATAGGGGGCGGATCTACGAGCAGTACTTC.

This clonotype was counted a few times. This chain connects TRBV20-1 to TRBJ2-2; D is undetermined. Trimming left V 3 bases short and J 6 bases short, with 14 bases between. Germline loops: CDR1 DFQATT, CDR2 SNEGSKA (reference sequence). The CDR3 has 14 residues. The CDR3: CSASRHSDAGELFF. CDR3 DNA sequence: TGCAGTGCTAGTCGGCACAGCGACGCCGGGGAGCTGTTTTTT.

Remarks on this clonotype: Given a much more abundant clone one base away, this may be a read error. The chain joins TRBV6-5 to TRBJ1-6, with D uncertain. Looked up from germline, CDR1 is MNHEY and CDR2 is SVGAGI. The CDR3 spans 13 residues. CDR3 bases: TGTGCCGGCAGTTACTCGTATAATTCACCCCTCCACTTT. Its translation is CAGSYSYNSPLHF.

The chain employs TRBV4-2 and TRBJ2-5; D uncertain. V gave up 0 bases and J gave up 5 bases, with 16 bases separating them. Germline lookup yields CDR1 LGHNA and CDR2 YNFKEQ. This CDR3 spans 16 amino acids. The CDR3 bases are TGTGCCAGCAGCCAAGAGACGTGGGTGCCTCCGGAGACCCAGTACTTC. Translated, it gives CASSQETWVPPETQYF.

The chain uses TRBV7-3 and TRBJ2-2; weak D call: TRBD2 (6 bases). Germline V gives CDR1 SGHTA, CDR2 FQGTGA. This CDR3 contains 16 residues. The V end lost 1 base, the J end lost 5 bases, and 14 bases lay between the germline ends. CDR3 DNA sequence: TGTGCCAGCAGCTTAAGTGCCGGGAGTGGGACCGGGGAGCTGTTTTTT. It yields the protein CASSLSAGSGTGELFF.

V is TRBV11-2 and J is TRBJ2-3; a weak D match, TRBD1 (5 bases). This CDR3 spans 13 amino acids. V lost 5 bases and J 6 bases, leaving 12 bases between the germline ends. CDR1 is SGHAT and CDR2 is FQNNGV in the germline V gene. The CDR3 DNA reads as TGTGCCAGCAGCCAAATCCCAGGGGATACGCAGTATTTT. This gives the protein CASSQIPGDTQYF. The variable domain in full, completed from reference TRBV11-2 and TRBJ2-3, reads EAGVAQSPRYKIIEKRQSVAFWCNPISGHATLYWYQQILGQGPKLLIQFQNNGVVDDSQLPKDRFSAERLKGVDSTLKIQPAKLEDSAVYLCASSQIPGDTQYFGPGTRLTVL.

This clonotype was found a few times. The chain is built from TRBV5-5 and TRBJ2-1; 8 bases map to TRBD1. Germline loops: CDR1 SGHKS, CDR2 YYEKEE (reference sequence). The CDR3 has 16 residues. V lost 4 bases, J lost 6 bases, and 12 bases stayed unmatched. CDR3 loop: CASSPLWDRLSNEQFF. In DNA, the CDR3 is TGTGCCAGCAGCCCCCTTTGGGACAGGTTAAGCAATGAGCAGTTCTTC.

V and J are TRBV2 and TRBJ2-3; D may correspond to TRBD1 or TRBD2 (6 bases each). The CDR3 covers 15 residues. Germline V gene data show CDR1 as SNHLY and CDR2 as FYNNEI. The germline V and J ends were trimmed by 3 bases and 0 bases, with 10 bases remaining between them. CDR3 amino acids: CASSDQGRSTDTQYF. The CDR3 nucleotides are TGTGCCAGCAGTGATCAGGGGAGGAGCACAGATACGCAGTATTTT.

This clonotype was seen many times. The chain joins TRBV6-5 to TRBJ2-1; 9 nucleotides match TRBD2. Trimming at V came to 2 bases and at J to 2 bases, leaving 4 bases not matched to a gene. CDR1 is MNHEY, CDR2 SVGAGI, per germline. The CDR3 consists of 16 residues. The CDR3, as DNA: TGTGCCAGCAGTTACGGGGGACTAGCTACCTACAATGAGCAGTTCTTC. Translating it yields CASSYGGLATYNEQFF.

This clonotype was seen a few times. The chain is built from TRBV16 and TRBJ2-7; D unclear. V was shortened by 0 bases and J by 0 bases, with 12 bases between the two germline ends. Germline CDR1 is KGHSY and CDR2 is FQNENV. The length of the CDR3 is 16 residues. The DNA for the CDR3 is TGTGCCAGCAGCCAATCCTTAGGGTTCCCCTCCTACGAGCAGTACTTC. As protein: CASSQSLGFPSYEQYF.

This clonotype turned up a few times. CDR3 residues: CASSGQGAYEQYF. CDR3 bases: TGTGCCAGCAGTGGTCAGGGGGCCTACGAGCAGTACTTC. The rearrangement joins TRBV25-1 to TRBJ2-7; 7 bases match TRBD1. Germline assignment: CDR1 MGHDK and CDR2 SYGVNS. The CDR3 is 13 amino acids. J lost 2 bases, V lost 4 bases, and 2 bases had no gene match.

This clonotype was detected ten times or more. The chain combines TRBV6-1 with TRBJ2-7, with D unresolved. Deletions cut 6 bases from V and 2 bases from J, with 17 bases between. The germline CDR1 and CDR2 sequences are MNHNS and SASEGT. The length of the CDR3 is 15 residues. The CDR3 DNA sequence: TGTGCCAGCAGCGACCTCTTCGGCGGAGCCTACGAGCAGTACTTC. Protein: CASSDLFGGAYEQYF.

This clonotype was counted a few times. The chain couples TRBV12-5 to TRBJ2-1; no clear D gene. Germline loops: CDR1 LGHNT, CDR2 FRNRAP. The CDR3 sequence is 16 residues long. With 0 bases removed from V and 3 bases from J, the gap between germline ends came to 12 bases. CDR3 sequence: CASGLVISTYYNEQFF. Here the CDR3 DNA reads TGTGCTAGTGGTTTGGTCATTTCAACCTACTACAATGAGCAGTTCTTC. Supplemented by reference TRBV12-5 and TRBJ2-1, the full variable domain reads DARVTQTPRHKVTEMGQEVTMRCQPILGHNTVFWYRQTMMQGLELLAYFRNRAPLDDSGMPKDRFSAEMPDATLATLKIQPSEPRDSAVYFCASGLVISTYYNEQFFGPGTRLTVL.

This clonotype was counted a single time. A much bigger clone sits one base away, suggesting this may be a read error. The rearrangement links TRBV20-1 to TRBJ2-3; 11 nucleotides align to TRBD2. Germline lookup yields CDR1 DFQATT and CDR2 SNEGSKA (reference sequence). V lost 2 bases to trimming and J lost 3 bases; unmatched junction nucleotides: 4. The CDR3 spans 15 residues. CDR3 region: CSARPLAGATDTQYF. The CDR3 nucleotides read TGCAGTGCTAGACCACTAGCGGGAGCGACAGATACGCAGTATTTT.

This clonotype occurred a few times. The genes are TRBV10-3 and TRBJ2-1, with D possibly TRBD2 on 6 matching bases. The CDR3 contains 14 residues. Germline-derived CDR1 and CDR2 are ENHRY and SYGVKD. The V end was cut by 0 bases, the J end by 7 bases, with 10 bases between. The CDR3 coding sequence is TGTGCCATCAGTGAGTCCCCTGGGAGGAATGAGCAGTTCTTC. It is translated as CAISESPGRNEQFF.

This clonotype was seen more than once but under ten times. The chain employs TRBV5-1 and TRBJ2-4, with unresolved D. The V end lost 0 bases, the J end lost 0 bases, and 7 bases lay between the germline ends. This CDR3 is built from 15 residues. Germline CDR1 SGHRS, CDR2 YFSETQ. CDR3 residues: CASSLDPLAKNIQYF. DNA of the CDR3: TGCGCCAGCAGCTTGGACCCTCTAGCCAAAAACATTCAGTACTTC. Filled out from reference TRBV5-1 and TRBJ2-4, the complete variable domain reads KAGVTQTPRYLIKTRGQQVTLSCSPISGHRSVSWYQQTPGQGLQFLFEYFSETQRNKGNFPGRFSGRQFSNSRSEMNVSTLELGDSALYLCASSLDPLAKNIQYFGAGTRLSVL.

This clonotype was seen ten or more times. The V call is TRBV13, the J call TRBJ2-7; a possible D gene is TRBD1 (6 bases). This CDR3 is 14 amino acids long. V was clipped by 4 bases and J by 4 bases, with 14 bases between them. Germline values: CDR1 PRHDT, CDR2 FYEKMQ (reference sequence). CDR3 DNA: TGTGCCAGCAGCTCACAGGGTATACGATACGAGCAGTACTTC. Translating gives CASSSQGIRYEQYF.

This clonotype was seen at least ten times. The J gene is TRBJ2-2, the V gene TRBV7-3; D not resolved. CDR1 and CDR2 (germline): SGHTA, FQGTGA. The V gene lost 1 base and the J gene lost 7 bases, with 10 bases spanning the gap. The CDR3 extends over 14 amino acids. The CDR3 reads CASSLSLDLGELFF. The CDR3 DNA follows: TGTGCCAGCAGCTTAAGCCTGGATCTCGGGGAGCTGTTTTTT. Filled out from reference TRBV7-3 and TRBJ2-2, the complete variable domain reads GAGVSQTPSNKVTEKGKYVELRCDPISGHTALYWYRQSLGQGPEFLIYFQGTGAADDSGLPNDRFFAVRPEGSVSTLKIQRTERGDSAVYLCASSLSLDLGELFFGEGSRLTVL.

The table lists this clonotype with many counts. The CDR3 bases are TGTGCCAGCAGCTTAGCAAAGGGGGCCGTGAGCTCTGGAAACACCATATATTTT. Translation: CASSLAKGAVSSGNTIYF. This chain links TRBV7-8 with TRBJ1-3; the match to TRBD1 covers 7 bases. The V segment lost 0 bases and the J segment 0 bases; nucleotides outside the gene matches: 8. This CDR3 comprises 18 residues. The germline gives CDR1 SGHVS, CDR2 FQNEAQ.

The table lists this clonotype with a few counts. This chain connects TRBV29-1 to TRBJ2-7; 9 nucleotides line up with TRBD1. The J segment lost 6 bases and the V segment lost 3 bases, leaving 6 bases of the junction unmatched. Germline values: CDR1 SQVTM, CDR2 ANQGSEA. The CDR3 runs to 13 residues. In DNA, the CDR3 is TGCAGCGTTGAGATCGGGACAGGGCTCGAGCAGTACTTC. Translation gives CSVEIGTGLEQYF.

At least ten counts were recorded for this clonotype. For the CDR3, the DNA is TGTGCCAGCAGCTTAAGAAGCTCTGGGGCCAACGTCCTGACTTTC. Protein: CASSLRSSGANVLTF. V and J are TRBV7-8 and TRBJ2-6, with unresolved D. This CDR3 is built from 15 residues. Germline values: CDR1 SGHVS, CDR2 FQNEAQ. V was shortened by 2 bases and J by 0 bases, with 5 bases between the two germline ends.

This clonotype was picked up a small number of times. The rearrangement uses TRBV20-1 and TRBJ2-2; D is unresolved. Germline V gene data show CDR1 as DFQATT and CDR2 as SNEGSKA (reference sequence). V lost 1 base to trimming and J lost 2 bases, with 17 bases between them. CDR3 size: 17 residues. In DNA form, the CDR3 reads TGCAGTGCTAGAGGGTACCTCCCACAGCTAAACACCGGGGAGCTGTTTTTT. Protein product: CSARGYLPQLNTGELFF.

The chain carries TRBV9 and TRBJ1-1; D gene uncertain. This CDR3 region has 13 residues. Trimming removed 0 bases at V and 5 bases at J, with 8 bases between. Germline V gives CDR1 SGDLS, CDR2 YYNGEE. CDR3 in DNA: TGTGCCAGCAGCGTAGCTAGGACGACTGAAGCTTTCTTT. Translation: CASSVARTTEAFF. The full variable domain, with the rest looked up from reference TRBV9 and TRBJ1-1, is DSGVTQTPKHLITATGQRVTLRCSPRSGDLSVYWYQQSLDQGLQFLIQYYNGEERAKGNILERFSAQQFPDLHSELNLSSLELGDSALYFCASSVARTTEAFFGQGTRLTVV.

Many counts were recorded for this clonotype. The chain joins TRBV20-1 to TRBJ1-2; 9 nucleotides match TRBD1. The trim removed 4 bases at V and 6 bases at J, leaving 3 bases unmatched. This CDR3 spans 12 amino acids. In germline, CDR1 is DFQATT, CDR2 SNEGSKA (reference sequence). CDR3 amino acids: CSATRDRDGYTF. The CDR3 DNA sequence: TGCAGTGCTACCCGGGACAGGGATGGCTACACCTTC.

This clonotype was seen at least ten times. V and J are TRBV15 and TRBJ2-7; TRBD2 aligns across 10 bases. The CDR3 is 15 residues long. Germline CDR1 reads LNHNV; CDR2 reads YYDKDF (reference sequence). J gave up 5 bases and V 2 bases, and 6 bases lay outside the gene matches. For the CDR3, the DNA is TGTGCCACCAGCAGAATCCTAGCGGGAGTCCACGAGCAGTACTTC. Translating it yields CATSRILAGVHEQYF.

This clonotype appeared many times. The rearrangement joins TRBV5-1 to TRBJ1-2; D gene unclear. V lost 0 bases and J 6 bases, leaving 12 bases between the germline ends. The V gene's germline CDR1 is SGHRS and CDR2 YFSETQ. The CDR3 runs to 14 residues. The CDR3 DNA is TGCGCCAGCAGCTTGGCGGACTGGCGCGATGGCTACACCTTC. Its translation is CASSLADWRDGYTF.

This clonotype was picked up many times. The chain recombines TRBV6-5 with TRBJ2-7; weak D call: TRBD1 (5 bases). CDR1 and CDR2 (germline): MNHEY, SVGAGI. With 5 bases removed from V and 7 bases from J, the gap between germline ends came to 27 bases. The CDR3 spans 17 residues. The DNA for the CDR3 is TGTGCCAGCAGTACCAGCCGTGTGGACAACCCTCCGAGAGAGCAGTACTTC. It encodes CASSTSRVDNPPREQYF.

Ten or more counts support this clonotype. The chain uses TRBV12-3 or TRBV12-4 and TRBJ2-5; D unclear. The V gene lost 3 bases and the J gene lost 2 bases, with 10 bases spanning the gap. The CDR3 contains 14 residues. CDR3 coding DNA: TGTGCCAGCAGTTTCTCGGCGGTACAAGAGACCCAGTACTTC. This gives the protein CASSFSAVQETQYF.

This clonotype occurred a few times. CDR3 coding DNA: TGCGCCAGCAGCCTAGGGCCGCCGTCCTACGAGCAGTACTTC. Translating gives CASSLGPPSYEQYF. J is TRBJ2-7 and V is TRBV5-1; D not resolved. Germline loops: CDR1 SGHRS, CDR2 YFSETQ. The CDR3 is 14 residues long. Trimming took off 4 bases at V and 1 base at J, with 12 bases between the two ends.